This paragraph covers one T cell receptor beta chain sequence. Its antigen is unknown. J was trimmed by 5 bases and V by 5 bases; bases with no gene match: 12. The CDR3 extends over 17 amino acids. Germline V gene lookup returns CDR1 MDHEN and CDR2 SYDVKM. The data were taken from a study of shared clonotypes between healthy human individuals. Whole-study findings and limits: Generally, naive subsets came out with larger estimated richness than memory subsets.

Assay: immunoSEQ multiplex PCR; the TCRdb copy retains only in-frame clones and omits some. The sample records about 730,000 clones, 55% to 75% being singletons. This sequence originates from a woman in her 30s in good health. The chain carries TRBV28 and TRBJ2-4; 10 nucleotides match TRBD1. Sequences were obtained from memory CD4+ T cells sorted from blood. Subset given: CD45RA-negative fraction. CDR3 residues: CASSTTGTGAPENIQYF. CDR3 DNA: TGTGCCAGCAGTACAACCGGGACAGGGGCGCCCGAAAACATTCAGTACTTC.